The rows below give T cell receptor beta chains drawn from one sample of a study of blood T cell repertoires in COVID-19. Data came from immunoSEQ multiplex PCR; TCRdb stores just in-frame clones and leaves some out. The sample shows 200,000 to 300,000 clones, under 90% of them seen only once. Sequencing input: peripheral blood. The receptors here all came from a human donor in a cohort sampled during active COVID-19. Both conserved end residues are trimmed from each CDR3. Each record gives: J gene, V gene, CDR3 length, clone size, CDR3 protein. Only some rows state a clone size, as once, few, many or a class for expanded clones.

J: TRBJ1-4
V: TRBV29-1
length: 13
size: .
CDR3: SVGTPGGLNEKLF

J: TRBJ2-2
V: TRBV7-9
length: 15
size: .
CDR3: ASSLALGRGRTGELF

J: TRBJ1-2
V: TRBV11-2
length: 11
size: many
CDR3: ASSLGQLDGYT

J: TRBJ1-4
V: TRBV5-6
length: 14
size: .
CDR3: ASSLGAGAINEKLF

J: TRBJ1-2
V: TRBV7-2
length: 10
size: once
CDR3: ASSLDVWSVR

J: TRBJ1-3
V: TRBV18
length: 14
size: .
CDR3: ASSTQGGFSGNTIY

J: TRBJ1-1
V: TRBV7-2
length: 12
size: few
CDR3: ASSRGQMNTEAF

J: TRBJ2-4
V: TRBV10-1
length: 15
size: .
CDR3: ADVLRDRDLAKNIQY

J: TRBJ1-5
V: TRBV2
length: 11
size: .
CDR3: ASRLRSNQPQH

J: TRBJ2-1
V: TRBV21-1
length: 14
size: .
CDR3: ASSIIGTPDYNEQF

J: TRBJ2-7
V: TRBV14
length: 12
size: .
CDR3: ASSPGTGIYEQY

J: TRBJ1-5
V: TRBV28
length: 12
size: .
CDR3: ASSGGQGGQPQH

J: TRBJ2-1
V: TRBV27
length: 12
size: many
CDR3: ASTLSSGRNEQF

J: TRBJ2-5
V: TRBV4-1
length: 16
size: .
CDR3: ASSQALLGLAGVETQY

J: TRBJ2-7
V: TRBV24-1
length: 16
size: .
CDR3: ATSGTFNGPVDRYEQY

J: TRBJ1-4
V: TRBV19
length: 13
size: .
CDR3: ASSISGTSRKKLF

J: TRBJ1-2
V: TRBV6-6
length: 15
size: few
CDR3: ASSLSGTGGENYGYT

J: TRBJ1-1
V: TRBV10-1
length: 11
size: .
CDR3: ASTDRRNTEAF

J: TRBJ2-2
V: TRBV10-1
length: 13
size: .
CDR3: ASSVKGAGTGELF

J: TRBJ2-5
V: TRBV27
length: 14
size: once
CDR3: ASSFRAGGPRETQY

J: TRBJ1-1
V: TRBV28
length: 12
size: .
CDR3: ASSLSSLNTEAF

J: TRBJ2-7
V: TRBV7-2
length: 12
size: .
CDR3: ASSFVEGAYEQY

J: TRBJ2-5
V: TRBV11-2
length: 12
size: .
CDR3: ASSLETWQETQY

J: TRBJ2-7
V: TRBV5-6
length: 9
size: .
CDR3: ASSRLAEQY

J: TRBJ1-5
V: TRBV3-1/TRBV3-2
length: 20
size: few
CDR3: ASSPHSADHVGVFVWGQPQH

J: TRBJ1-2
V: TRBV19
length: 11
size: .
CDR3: ASSIKGYYGYT

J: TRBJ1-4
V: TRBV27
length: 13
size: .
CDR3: ASSLLGTGNEKLF

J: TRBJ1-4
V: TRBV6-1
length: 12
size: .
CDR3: ASSEGPPSEKLF

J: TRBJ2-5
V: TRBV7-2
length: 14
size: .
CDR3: ASSLPRGSKQETQY

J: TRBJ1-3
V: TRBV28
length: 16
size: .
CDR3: ASSSPGQGLFSGNTIY

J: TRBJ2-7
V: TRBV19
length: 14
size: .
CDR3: ASSIPGHRSSYEQY

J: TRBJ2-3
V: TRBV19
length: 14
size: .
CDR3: ASKSRDTFITDTQY

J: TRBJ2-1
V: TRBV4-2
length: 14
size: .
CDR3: ASSQVAWQGANEQF

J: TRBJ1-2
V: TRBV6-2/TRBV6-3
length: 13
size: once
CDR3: ASSSWGSGNYGYT

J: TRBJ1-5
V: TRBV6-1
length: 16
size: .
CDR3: ASSEGSLDRGSRQPQH

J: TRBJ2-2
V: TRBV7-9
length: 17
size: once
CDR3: ASSLAAGSSGANTGELF

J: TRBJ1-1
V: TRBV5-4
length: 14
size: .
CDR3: ASSWGRMGVNTEAF

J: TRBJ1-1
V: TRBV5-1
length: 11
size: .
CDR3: ASSVQGNTEAF

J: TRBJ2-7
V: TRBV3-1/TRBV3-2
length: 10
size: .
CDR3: ASSQAPGQQY

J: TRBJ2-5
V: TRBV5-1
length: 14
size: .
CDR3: ASSPGVASSMETQY

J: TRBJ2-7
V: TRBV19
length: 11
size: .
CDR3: ASRRTGAYEQY

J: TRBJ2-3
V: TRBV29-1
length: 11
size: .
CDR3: SVVPVITDTQY

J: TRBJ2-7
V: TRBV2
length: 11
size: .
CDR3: ASSPRRPGEQY

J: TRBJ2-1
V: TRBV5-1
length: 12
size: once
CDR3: ASSSGLAVFEQF

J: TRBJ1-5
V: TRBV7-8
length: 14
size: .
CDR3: ASSLARTRRGQPQH

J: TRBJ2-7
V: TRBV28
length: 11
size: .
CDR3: ASSLIYPDEQY

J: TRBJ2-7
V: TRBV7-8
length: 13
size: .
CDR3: ASSLSSGSVYEQY

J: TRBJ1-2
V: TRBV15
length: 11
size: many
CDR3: ATSSGVQGSYT

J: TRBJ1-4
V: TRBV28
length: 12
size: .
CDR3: ATRLVGTNEKLF

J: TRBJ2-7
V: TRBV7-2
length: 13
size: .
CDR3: ASSTAGTKGYEQY

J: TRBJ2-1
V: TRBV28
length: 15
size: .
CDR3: ASSSQGLRGSYNEQF

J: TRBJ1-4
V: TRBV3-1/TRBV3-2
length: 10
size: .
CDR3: ASGDPNEKLF